This passage covers 5 T cell receptor beta chains from one sample sequenced in a study of neurological immune-mediated disorders. TCRdb reprocessed the 5' RACE reads via MiXCR and lists one record per CDR3 protein. The sample records roughly 50,000 distinct CDR3 sequences, around 4.5% being singletons. Sequenced: PBMCs. These receptors came from a woman between 55 and 75 years old with multiple sclerosis.

This clonotype was found many times. The chain is built from TRBV7-9 and TRBJ1-5; D unclear. Trimming left V 8 bases short and J 7 bases short, with 15 bases between. The CDR3 runs 13 residues. Germline CDR1 SEHNR, CDR2 FQNEAQ (reference sequence). As DNA, the CDR3 is TGTGCCAGCTCGCCGCGGGAGGGCCAGCCCCAGCATTTT. This translates into CASSPREGQPQHF.

This clonotype occurred many times. The chain has TRBV7-2 and TRBJ2-2; the D gene is possibly TRBD1 (6 bases). CDR3 length equals 14 residues. V was trimmed by 2 bases and J by 5 bases, leaving 9 bases between them. CDR1 is SGHTA and CDR2 is FQGNSA in the germline V gene. The chain's CDR3 is CASSLRGGTGELFF. The CDR3 coding sequence is TGTGCCAGCAGCTTACGAGGGGGTACCGGGGAGCTGTTTTTT.

V gene TRBV5-1 combines with J gene TRBJ1-1; D call uncertain. CDR1 and CDR2 from the germline V gene are SGHRS and YFSETQ. The CDR3 has 13 residues. Trimming removed 4 bases at V and 3 bases at J, with 10 bases between. The CDR3 DNA sequence: TGCGCCAGCAGCCCGGAAGGTTACACTGAAGCTTTCTTT. This sequence encodes CASSPEGYTEAFF.

There are many counts of this clonotype. The chain carries TRBV7-9 and TRBJ1-1; D is undetermined. Germline loops: CDR1 SEHNR, CDR2 FQNEAQ (reference sequence). The CDR3 has 13 residues. Trimming shortened V by 1 base and J by 7 bases, and 10 bases separated the two germline ends. CDR3 coding DNA: TGTGCCAGCAGCTTAGGAGGCCTGTTTGAAGCTTTCTTT. This sequence encodes CASSLGGLFEAFF.

This clonotype appeared many times. The chain recombines TRBV7-2 with TRBJ2-7; 7 nucleotides match TRBD1. Losses at the gene ends were 4 bases for V and 7 bases for J; bases not matched to a gene: 7. The germline V gene has CDR1 SGHTA and CDR2 FQGNSA. CDR3 length: 13 residues. Here the CDR3 DNA reads TGTGCCAGCAGCTCTCCGACAGGGCCGGAGCAGTACTTC. Protein product: CASSSPTGPEQYF.